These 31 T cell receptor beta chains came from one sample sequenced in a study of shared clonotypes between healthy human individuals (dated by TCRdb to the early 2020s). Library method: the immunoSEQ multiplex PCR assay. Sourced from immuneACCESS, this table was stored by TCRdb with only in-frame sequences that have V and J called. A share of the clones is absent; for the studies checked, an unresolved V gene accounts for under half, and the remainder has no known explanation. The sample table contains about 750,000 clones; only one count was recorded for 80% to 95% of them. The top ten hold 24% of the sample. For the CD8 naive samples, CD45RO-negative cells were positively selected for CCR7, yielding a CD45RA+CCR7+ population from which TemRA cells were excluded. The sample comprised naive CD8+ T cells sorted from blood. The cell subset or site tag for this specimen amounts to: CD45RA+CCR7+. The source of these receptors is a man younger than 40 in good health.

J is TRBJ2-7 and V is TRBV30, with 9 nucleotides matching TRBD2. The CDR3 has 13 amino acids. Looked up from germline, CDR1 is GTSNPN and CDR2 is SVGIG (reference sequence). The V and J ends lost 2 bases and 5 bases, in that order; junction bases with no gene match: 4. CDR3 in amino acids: CAWSSSGKDEQYF. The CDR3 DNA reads TGTGCCTGGAGTTCTAGCGGGAAGGACGAGCAGTACTTC.

CDR3 in amino acids: CASSSDLMSGNTIYF. In DNA, the CDR3 is TGTGCCAGCAGCTCGGATTTAATGTCTGGAAACACCATATATTTT. This sequence joins TRBV7-8 and TRBJ1-3, with D unclear. V was clipped by 4 bases and J by 1 base, with 11 bases between them. Germline V gives CDR1 SGHVS, CDR2 FQNEAQ. CDR3 length equals 15 residues.

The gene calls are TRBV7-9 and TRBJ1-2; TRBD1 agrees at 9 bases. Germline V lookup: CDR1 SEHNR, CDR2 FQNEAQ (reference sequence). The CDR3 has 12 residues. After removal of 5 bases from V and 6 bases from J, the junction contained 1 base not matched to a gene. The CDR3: CASSRQGDGYTF. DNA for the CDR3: TGTGCCAGCAGCCGACAGGGGGATGGCTACACCTTC.

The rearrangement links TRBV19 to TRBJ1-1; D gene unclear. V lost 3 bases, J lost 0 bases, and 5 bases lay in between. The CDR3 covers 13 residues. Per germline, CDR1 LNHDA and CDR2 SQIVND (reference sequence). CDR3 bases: TGTGCCAGTAGTATCTGGATGAACACTGAAGCTTTCTTT. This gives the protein CASSIWMNTEAFF. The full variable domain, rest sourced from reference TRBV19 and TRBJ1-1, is DGGITQSPKYLFRKEGQNVTLSCEQNLNHDAMYWYRQDPGQGLRLIYYSQIVNDFQKGDIAEGYSVSREKKESFPLTVTSAQKNPTAFYLCASSIWMNTEAFFGQGTRLTVV.

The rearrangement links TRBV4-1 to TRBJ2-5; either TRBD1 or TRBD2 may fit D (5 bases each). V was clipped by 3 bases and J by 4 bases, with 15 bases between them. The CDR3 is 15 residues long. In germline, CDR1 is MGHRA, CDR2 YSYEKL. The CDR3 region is CASSQAQGVGETQYF. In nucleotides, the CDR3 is TGCGCCAGCAGCCAGGCGCAGGGAGTCGGAGAGACCCAGTACTTC.

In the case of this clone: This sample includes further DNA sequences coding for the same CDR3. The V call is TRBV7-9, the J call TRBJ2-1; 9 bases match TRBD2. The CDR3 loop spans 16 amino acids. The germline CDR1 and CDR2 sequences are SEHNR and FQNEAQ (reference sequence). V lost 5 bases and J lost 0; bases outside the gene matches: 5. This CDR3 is CASSPTSGRSYNEQFF. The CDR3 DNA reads TGTGCCAGCAGCCCAACTAGCGGGCGCTCCTACAATGAGCAGTTCTTC.

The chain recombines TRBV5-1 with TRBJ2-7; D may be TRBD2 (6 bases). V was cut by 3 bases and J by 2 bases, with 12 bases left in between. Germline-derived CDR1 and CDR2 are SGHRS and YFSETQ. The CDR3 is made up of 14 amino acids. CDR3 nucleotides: TGCGCCAGCAGCTGGCGGGACGGGGCCTACGAGCAGTACTTC. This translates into CASSWRDGAYEQYF.

CDR3 DNA sequence: TGTGCCAGCAGGACAGGGGTCACCGGGGAGCTGTTTTTT. Encoded protein: CASRTGVTGELFF. The V and J genes are TRBV6-4 and TRBJ2-2; 8 nucleotides align to TRBD1. V trimming: 6 bases; J trimming: 4 bases; junction bases outside the gene matches: 1. Germline CDR1 and CDR2: MRHNA and SNTAGT. The CDR3 is 13 residues long.

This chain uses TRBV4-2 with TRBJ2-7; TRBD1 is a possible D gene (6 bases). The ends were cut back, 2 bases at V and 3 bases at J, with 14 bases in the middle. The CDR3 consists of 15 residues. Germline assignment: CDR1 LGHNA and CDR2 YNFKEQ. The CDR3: CASSQLTDSYYEQYF. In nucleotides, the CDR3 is TGTGCCAGCAGCCAATTAACGGACAGCTACTACGAGCAGTACTTC.

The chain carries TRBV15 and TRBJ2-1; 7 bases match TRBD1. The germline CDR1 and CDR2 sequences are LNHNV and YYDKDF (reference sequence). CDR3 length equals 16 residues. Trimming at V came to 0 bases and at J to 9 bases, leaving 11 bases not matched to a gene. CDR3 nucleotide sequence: TGTGCCACCAGCAGAGACAGACAGGGAGTCCTATTTGAGCAGTTCTTC. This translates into CATSRDRQGVLFEQFF.

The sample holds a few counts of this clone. CDR3 in DNA: TGTGCCAGCAGTGACAGGGGAGGGGGCAATGAGCAGTTCTTC. It translates to CASSDRGGGNEQFF. V gene TRBV25-1 combines with J gene TRBJ2-1, with D perhaps matching TRBD2 (7 bases). The CDR3 consists of 14 residues. The V and J ends lost 3 bases and 6 bases respectively, with 12 bases between them. Germline CDR1 reads MGHDK; CDR2 reads SYGVNS.

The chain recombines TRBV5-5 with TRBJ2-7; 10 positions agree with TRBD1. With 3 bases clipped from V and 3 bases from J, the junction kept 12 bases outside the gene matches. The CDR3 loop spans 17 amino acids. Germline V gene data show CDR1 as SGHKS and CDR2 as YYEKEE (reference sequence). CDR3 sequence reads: CASSWGGATGGYYEQYF. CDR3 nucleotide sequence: TGTGCCAGCAGCTGGGGAGGGGCGACAGGGGGCTACTACGAGCAGTACTTC.

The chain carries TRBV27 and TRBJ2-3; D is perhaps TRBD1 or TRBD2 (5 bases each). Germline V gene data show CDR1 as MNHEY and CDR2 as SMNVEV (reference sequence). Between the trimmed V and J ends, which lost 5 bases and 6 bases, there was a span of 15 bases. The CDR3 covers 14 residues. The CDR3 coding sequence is TGTGCCAGCAGTCCCCGGGGCCGTGGCGATACGCAGTATTTT. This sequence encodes CASSPRGRGDTQYF.

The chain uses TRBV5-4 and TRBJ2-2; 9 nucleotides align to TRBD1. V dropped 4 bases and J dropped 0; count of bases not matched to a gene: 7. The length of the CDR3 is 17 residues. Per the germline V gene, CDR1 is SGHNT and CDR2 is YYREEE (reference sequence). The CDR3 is CASSLSNRGPNTGELFF. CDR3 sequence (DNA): TGTGCCAGCAGCCTATCCAACAGGGGGCCGAACACCGGGGAGCTGTTTTTT.

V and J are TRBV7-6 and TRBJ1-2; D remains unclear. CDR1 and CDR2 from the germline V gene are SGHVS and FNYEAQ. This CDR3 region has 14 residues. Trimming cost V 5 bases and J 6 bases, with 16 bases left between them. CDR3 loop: CASSPFKGAHGYTF. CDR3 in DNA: TGTGCCAGCAGCCCGTTTAAGGGAGCTCATGGCTACACCTTC.

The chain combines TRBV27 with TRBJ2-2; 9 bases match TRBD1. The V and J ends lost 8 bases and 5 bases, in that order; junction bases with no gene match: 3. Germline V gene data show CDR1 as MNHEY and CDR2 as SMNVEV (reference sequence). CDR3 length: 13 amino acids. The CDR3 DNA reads TGTGCCAGCCGGACAGGGGTAACCGGGGAGCTGTTTTTT. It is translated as CASRTGVTGELFF.

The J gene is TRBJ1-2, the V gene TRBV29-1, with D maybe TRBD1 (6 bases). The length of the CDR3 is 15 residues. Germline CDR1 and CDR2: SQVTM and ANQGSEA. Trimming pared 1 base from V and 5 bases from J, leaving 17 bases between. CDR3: CSVEVRKDSGYGYTF. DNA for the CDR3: TGCAGCGTTGAAGTTAGAAAGGACAGCGGTTATGGCTACACCTTC. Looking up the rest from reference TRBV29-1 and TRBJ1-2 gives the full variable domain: SAVISQKPSRDICQRGTSLTIQCQVDSQVTMMFWYRQQPGQSLTLIATANQGSEATYESGFVIDKFPISRPNLTFSTLTVSNMSPEDSSIYLCSVEVRKDSGYGYTFGSGTRLTVV.

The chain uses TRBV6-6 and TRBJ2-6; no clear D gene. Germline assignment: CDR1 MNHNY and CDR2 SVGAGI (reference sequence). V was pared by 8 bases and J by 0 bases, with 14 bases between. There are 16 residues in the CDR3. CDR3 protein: CASRPRLGSGANVLTF. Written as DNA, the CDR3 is TGTGCCAGCCGCCCGAGATTGGGCTCTGGGGCCAACGTCCTGACTTTC.

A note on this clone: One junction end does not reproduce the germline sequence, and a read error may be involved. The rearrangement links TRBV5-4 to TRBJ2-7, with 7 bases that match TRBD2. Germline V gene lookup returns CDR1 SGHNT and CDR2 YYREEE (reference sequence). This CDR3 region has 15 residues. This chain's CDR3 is CASSGGDYRRDEQYF. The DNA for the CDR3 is TGTGCCAGCAGCGGGGGGGACTACCGGCGGGACGAGCAGTATTTC. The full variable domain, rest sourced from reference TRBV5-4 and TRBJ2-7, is ETGVTQSPTHLIKTRGQQVTLRCSSQSGHNTVSWYQQALGQGPQFIFQYYREEENGRGNFPPRFSGLQFPNYSSELNVNALELDDSALYLCASSGGDYRRDEQYFGPGTRLTVT.

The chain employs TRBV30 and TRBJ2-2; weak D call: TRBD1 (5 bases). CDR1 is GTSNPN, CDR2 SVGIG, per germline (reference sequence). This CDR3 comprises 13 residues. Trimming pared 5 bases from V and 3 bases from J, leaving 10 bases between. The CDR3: CAWDDSYTGELFF. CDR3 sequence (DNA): TGTGCCTGGGATGACAGTTACACCGGGGAGCTGTTTTTT.

The CDR3 DNA sequence: TGTGCCAGCAGCCCCCTTAAGGGGACTAGCCGTTACAATGAGCAGTTCTTC. Amino acid sequence: CASSPLKGTSRYNEQFF. The chain carries TRBV13 and TRBJ2-1, with TRBD2 identical over 9 bases. The J segment lost 4 bases and the V segment lost 5 bases, leaving 12 bases of the junction unmatched. CDR1 is PRHDT, CDR2 FYEKMQ, per germline (reference sequence). The CDR3 sequence is 17 residues long.

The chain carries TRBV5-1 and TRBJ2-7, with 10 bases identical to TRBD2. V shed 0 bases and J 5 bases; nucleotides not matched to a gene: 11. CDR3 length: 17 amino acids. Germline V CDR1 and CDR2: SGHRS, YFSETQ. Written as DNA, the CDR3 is TGCGCCAGCAGCTTGGCCGGTACGGCTAGCGGGAGCGACGAGCAGTACTTC. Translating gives CASSLAGTASGSDEQYF. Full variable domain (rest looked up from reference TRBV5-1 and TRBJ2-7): KAGVTQTPRYLIKTRGQQVTLSCSPISGHRSVSWYQQTPGQGLQFLFEYFSETQRNKGNFPGRFSGRQFSNSRSEMNVSTLELGDSALYLCASSLAGTASGSDEQYFGPGTRLTVT.

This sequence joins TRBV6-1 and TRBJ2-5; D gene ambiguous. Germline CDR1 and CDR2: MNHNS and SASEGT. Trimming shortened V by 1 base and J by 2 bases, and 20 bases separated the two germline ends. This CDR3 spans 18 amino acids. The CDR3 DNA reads TGTGCCAGCAGTGAAGAGGACGGTATAGGCGACATTCAAGAGACCCAGTACTTC. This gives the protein CASSEEDGIGDIQETQYF.

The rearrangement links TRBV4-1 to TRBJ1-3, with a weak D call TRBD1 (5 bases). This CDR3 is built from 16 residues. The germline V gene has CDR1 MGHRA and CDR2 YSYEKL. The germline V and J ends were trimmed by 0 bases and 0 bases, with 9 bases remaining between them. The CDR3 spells CASSQDHRISGNTIYF. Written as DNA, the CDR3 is TGCGCCAGCAGCCAAGATCACAGGATCTCTGGAAACACCATATATTTT.

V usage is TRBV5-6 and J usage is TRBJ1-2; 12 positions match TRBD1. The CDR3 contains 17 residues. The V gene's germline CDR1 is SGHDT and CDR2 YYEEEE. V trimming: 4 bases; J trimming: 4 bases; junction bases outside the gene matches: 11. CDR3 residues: CASSPGSGTGGVYGYTF. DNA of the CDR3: TGTGCCAGCAGCCCTGGGAGTGGGACAGGGGGCGTCTATGGCTACACCTTC. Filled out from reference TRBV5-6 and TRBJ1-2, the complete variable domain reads DAGVTQSPTHLIKTRGQQVTLRCSPKSGHDTVSWYQQALGQGPQFIFQYYEEEERQRGNFPDRFSGHQFPNYSSELNVNALLLGDSALYLCASSPGSGTGGVYGYTFGSGTRLTVV.

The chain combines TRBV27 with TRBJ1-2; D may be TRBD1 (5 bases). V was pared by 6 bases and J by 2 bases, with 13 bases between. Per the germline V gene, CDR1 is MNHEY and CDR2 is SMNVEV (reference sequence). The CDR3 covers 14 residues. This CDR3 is CASSSYKGNYGYTF. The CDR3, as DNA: TGTGCCAGCAGCTCCTACAAGGGGAACTATGGCTACACCTTC.

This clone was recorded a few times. The CDR3 region has the DNA TGTGCCAGCAGTCCAGGGTTCTATGGCTACACCTTC. This encodes CASSPGFYGYTF. The chain employs TRBV6-5 and TRBJ1-2, with a weak D call TRBD1 (5 bases). V was clipped by 5 bases and J by 4 bases, with 8 bases between them. The CDR3 runs 12 residues. Germline V gene sequence: CDR1 MNHEY, CDR2 SVGAGI.

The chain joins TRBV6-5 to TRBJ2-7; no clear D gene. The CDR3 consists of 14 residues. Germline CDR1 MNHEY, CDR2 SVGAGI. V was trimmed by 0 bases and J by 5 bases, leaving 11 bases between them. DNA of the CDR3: TGTGCCAGCAGTTACTCCGACGAGGCTGACGAGCAGTACTTC. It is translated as CASSYSDEADEQYF.

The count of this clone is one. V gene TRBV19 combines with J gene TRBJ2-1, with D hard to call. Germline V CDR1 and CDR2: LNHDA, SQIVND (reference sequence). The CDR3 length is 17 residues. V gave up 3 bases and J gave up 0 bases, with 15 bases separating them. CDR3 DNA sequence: TGTGCCAGTAGTATTATCCGCTGCCCGAGCTCCTACAATGAGCAGTTCTTC. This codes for CASSIIRCPSSYNEQFF.

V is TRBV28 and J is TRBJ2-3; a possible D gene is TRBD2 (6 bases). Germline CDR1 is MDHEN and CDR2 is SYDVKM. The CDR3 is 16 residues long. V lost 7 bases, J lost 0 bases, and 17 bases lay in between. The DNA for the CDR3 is TGTGCCAGCACCCCGACTAGACAGTCCAGCACAGATACGCAGTATTTT. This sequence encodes CASTPTRQSSTDTQYF.

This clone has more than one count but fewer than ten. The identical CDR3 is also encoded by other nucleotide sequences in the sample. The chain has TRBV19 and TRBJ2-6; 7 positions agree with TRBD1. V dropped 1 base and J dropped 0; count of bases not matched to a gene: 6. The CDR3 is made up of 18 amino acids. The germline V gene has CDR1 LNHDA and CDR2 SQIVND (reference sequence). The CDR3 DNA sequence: TGTGCCAGTAGTATAGGGGACAGAGATGACTCTGGGGCCAACGTCCTGACTTTC. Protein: CASSIGDRDDSGANVLTF.